Below, 5 T cell receptor beta chains from the same sample are listed, as sequenced in a study of CD8+CD57+ T cells in acquired aplastic anemia. Genomic DNA provided the template from which TCR beta VDJ and CDR3 profiles were obtained. TCRdb re-analysed the reads in MiXCR, keeping a single row per CDR3 protein. The sample comprises 100,000 to 150,000 distinct CDR3 sequences, 50% to 60% of which are singletons, and 25% to 35% rests with the top ten. Sequenced patients had shown CD8+CD57+ cell expansion by flow cytometry. Material: sorted CD4+, CD8+, or CD8+CD57+ T cells (not recorded which) from PBMCs. Receptor source: a human donor with aplastic anemia.

The genes are TRBV6-1 and TRBJ2-7; D is possibly TRBD1 or TRBD2 (7 bases each). Germline-derived CDR1 and CDR2 are MNHNS and SASEGT. This CDR3 comprises 16 residues. Trimming pared 3 bases from V and 0 bases from J, leaving 15 bases between. The CDR3 here is CASSDGGTAPSYEQYF. The CDR3 DNA reads as TGTGCCAGCAGTGACGGGGGGACAGCTCCCTCCTACGAGCAGTACTTC.

J is TRBJ2-1 and V is TRBV13, with D perhaps TRBD1 or TRBD2 (5 bases each). The germline V gene has CDR1 PRHDT and CDR2 FYEKMQ (reference sequence). Trimming took off 6 bases at V and 3 bases at J, with 15 bases between the two ends. This CDR3 has 15 amino acids. The CDR3 nucleotides read TGTGCCAGCAGTTCCCGGGACGGCCACTACAATGAGCAGTTCTTC. Its translation is CASSSRDGHYNEQFF.

This chain links TRBV6-4 with TRBJ2-2; D uncertain. The CDR3 sequence is 14 residues long. Germline V gene data show CDR1 as MRHNA and CDR2 as SNTAGT. With 3 bases removed from V and 1 base from J, the gap between germline ends came to 6 bases. The DNA of the CDR3 is TGTGCCAGCAGTGAGGACGGGAACACCGGGGAGCTGTTTTTT. The encoded protein is CASSEDGNTGELFF.

In its sample, this clonotype was seen a few times. The rearrangement uses TRBV2 and TRBJ2-5; 10 bases agree with TRBD1. The CDR3 extends over 14 amino acids. After removal of 7 bases from V and 2 bases from J, the junction contained 4 bases not matched to a gene. CDR1 and CDR2 from the germline V gene are SNHLY and FYNNEI. Here the CDR3 DNA reads TGTGCCAGCACCATGGACAGGGGGCAAGAGACCCAGTACTTC. Translation: CASTMDRGQETQYF.

The chain uses TRBV7-9 and TRBJ2-7; D is unclear. V lost 2 bases and J 3 bases, leaving 5 bases between the germline ends. This CDR3 has 12 amino acids. Germline V gene data show CDR1 as SEHNR and CDR2 as FQNEAQ (reference sequence). CDR3 nucleotide sequence: TGTGCCAGCAGCTTACCGAACTACGAGCAGTACTTC. As protein: CASSLPNYEQYF. Together with reference TRBV7-9 and TRBJ2-7, the CDR3 gives the full variable domain: DTGVSQNPRHKITKRGQNVTFRCDPISEHNRLYWYRQTLGQGPEFLTYFQNEAQLEKSRLLSDRFSAERPKGSFSTLEIQRTEQGDSAMYLCASSLPNYEQYFGPGTRLTVT.